A selection of T cell receptor beta chains follows, all from one sample in a study of human T cells and chemical hapten exposure. TCRdb called the 5' RACE reads again in MiXCR, with one record for every CDR3 protein. The repertoire holds around 80,000 distinct CDR3 sequences, with 15% as singletons. Every receptor here comes from a female donor in good health. Both conserved end residues are part of each CDR3. Fields, in order: D gene, clone size, J gene, V gene, CDR3 DNA, CDR3 protein. D genes are given only for firm matches. Clone size is not always given. Where it is, it says once, few, many or a class for expanded clones.

TRBD1 | few | TRBJ2-5 | TRBV15 | TGTGCCACCAGCACAGCGGGACAGGGCAAGACCCAGTACTTC | CATSTAGQGKTQYF
. | . | TRBJ1-1 | TRBV6-2/TRBV6-3 | TGTGCCAGCAGTCCTAGGGCCTCGGTCCACACTGAAGCTTTCTTT | CASSPRASVHTEAFF
TRBD1 | few | TRBJ2-1 | TRBV20-1 | TGCAGTGCTACCTTCGCAGAGGACAGGGGCACCAATGAGCAGTTCTTC | CSATFAEDRGTNEQFF
. | many | TRBJ2-1 | TRBV4-2 | TGTGCCAGCAGCCAAGCGACTGGATCCTACAATGAGCAGTTCTTC | CASSQATGSYNEQFF
. | many | TRBJ2-3 | TRBV4-3 | TGCGCCAGCAGCCAAGTACAAGGGCTAGGCACAGATACGCAGTATTTT | CASSQVQGLGTDTQYF
. | many | TRBJ2-3 | TRBV7-9 | TGTGCCAGCAGCTTCGGTCCTAGCACAGATACGCAGTATTTT | CASSFGPSTDTQYF
TRBD1 | many | TRBJ2-7 | TRBV12-3/TRBV12-4 | TGTGCCAGCAGTCTCCGACAGGGCTCCTACGAGCAGTACTTC | CASSLRQGSYEQYF
. | . | TRBJ1-3 | TRBV9 | TGTGCCAGCAGCCTGGGACAATCAAGCTCTGGAAACACCATATATTTT | CASSLGQSSSGNTIYF
. | many | TRBJ2-7 | TRBV4-3 | TGCGCCAGCAGCCAAGAAGAAGGAGTTGGCTACGAGCAGTACTTC | CASSQEEGVGYEQYF
. | . | TRBJ2-5 | TRBV10-2 | TGCGCCAGCGGGGGAGACCCGGAGACCCAGTACTTC | CASGGDPETQYF
. | few | TRBJ2-3 | TRBV4-3 | TGCGCCAGCAGCCAAGATCTGGGGTATAGCACAGATACGCAGTATTTT | CASSQDLGYSTDTQYF
. | . | TRBJ1-1 | TRBV6-1 | TGTGCCAGCAGTGTTAAACTAAACACTGAAGCTTTCTTT | CASSVKLNTEAFF
. | many | TRBJ2-5 | TRBV2 | TGTGCCAGCACAACAGTAGGAGAGACCCAGTACTTC | CASTTVGETQYF
. | . | TRBJ1-1 | TRBV28 | TGTGCCAGCAGTTCCCCCCAAATTATAGGGGCTTTCTTT | CASSSPQIIGAFF
. | few | TRBJ2-7 | TRBV5-6 | TGTGCCAGCAGCGGTCCTGAGGGCGAGCAGTACTTC | CASSGPEGEQYF
TRBD1 | many | TRBJ1-6 | TRBV20-1 | TGCAGTGCTAGAGAAGACAGGGGCAATTCACCCCTCCACTTT | CSAREDRGNSPLHF
. | few | TRBJ2-3 | TRBV7-2 | TGTGCCAGCAGCTTAGAGGCTACAGATACGCAGTATTTT | CASSLEATDTQYF
. | . | TRBJ1-1 | TRBV3-1 | TGTGCCAGCAGCCAAGGGGGGCCGAACACTGAAGCTTTCTTT | CASSQGGPNTEAFF
. | . | TRBJ1-4 | TRBV12-3/TRBV12-4 | TGTGCCAGCAGAGGGGTCGGGGAAAAACTGTTTTTT | CASRGVGEKLFF
TRBD2 | . | TRBJ2-5 | TRBV3-1 | TGTGCCAGCAGCCAAGGCGGGGGGCCGGAGACCCAGTACTTC | CASSQGGGPETQYF
. | . | TRBJ2-1 | TRBV6-2/TRBV6-3 | TGTGCCAGCAGAACAGAGCGGGTCTCGTATGAGCAGTTCTTC | CASRTERVSYEQFF
. | . | TRBJ2-1 | TRBV29-1 | TGCAGCGTTGTTGAACAGACCTACAATGAGCAGTTCTTC | CSVVEQTYNEQFF
. | few | TRBJ1-5 | TRBV4-3 | TGCGCCAGCAGCCAAGATTTAAGAGGGGGCAATCAGCCCCAGCATTTT | CASSQDLRGGNQPQHF
. | few | TRBJ2-7 | TRBV12-3/TRBV12-4 | TGTGCCAGCACCCCCGGCCCGTTCCTAGATACCTACGAGCAGTACTTC | CASTPGPFLDTYEQYF
. | . | TRBJ1-1 | TRBV20-1 | TGCAGTGCTAGAAACACCAACACTGAAGCTTTCTTT | CSARNTNTEAFF
. | many | TRBJ2-7 | TRBV25-1 | TGTGCCAGCAGTGGACCGGGACAATCCTACGAGCAGTACTTC | CASSGPGQSYEQYF
TRBD1 | few | TRBJ2-3 | TRBV5-1 | TGCGCCAGCAGACCAGAGACAGGGGGCTCTACAGATACGCAGTATTTT | CASRPETGGSTDTQYF
. | . | TRBJ2-1 | TRBV20-1 | TGCAGTGCTAGAGCCGCCGTAGTTTCCATAGGGCAGTTCTTC | CSARAAVVSIGQFF
. | . | TRBJ2-3 | TRBV6-5 | TGTGCCAGCGGAGTCCCAGGAACAGATACGCAGTATTTT | CASGVPGTDTQYF
. | few | TRBJ1-6 | TRBV2 | TGTGCCAGCAGTGCAGACGCAGGGATTAATTCACCCCTCCACTTT | CASSADAGINSPLHF
. | . | TRBJ2-1 | TRBV27 | TGTGCCAGCAGTCTCGGAAGAAGCTCCTACAATGAGCAGTTCTTC | CASSLGRSSYNEQFF
. | . | TRBJ2-3 | TRBV12-3/TRBV12-4 | TGTGCCAGCAGTCGGGATGGGGTGGCAGATACGCAGTATTTT | CASSRDGVADTQYF
TRBD1 | . | TRBJ1-2 | TRBV6-6 | TGTGCCAGCAGCTCCCCCGGGACAGGGGGCGATGGCTACACCTTC | CASSSPGTGGDGYTF
. | . | TRBJ2-5 | TRBV18 | TGTGCCAGCTCACCAGCGGAGACCCAGTACTTC | CASSPAETQYF
. | . | TRBJ1-1 | TRBV11-3 | TGTGCCAGCAGCTTAGATGACGACACTGAAGCTTTCTTT | CASSLDDDTEAFF
. | . | TRBJ2-1 | TRBV21-1 | TGTGCCAGCAGCAAAGGGGTGGATGGGATAGCGGGAGTTGGGAATGAGCAGTTCTTC | CASSKGVDGIAGVGNEQFF
TRBD1 | once | TRBJ1-1 | TRBV11-2 | TGTGCCAGCAGCTTAGAGGGACAGGGACGAGCTTTCTTT | CASSLEGQGRAFF
. | few | TRBJ1-1 | TRBV11-2 | TGTGCCAGCAGCTTTCGTAGGGCCCTACTACCCCACGAGGGCACTGAAGCTTTCTTT | CASSFRRALLPHEGTEAFF
TRBD2 | . | TRBJ2-5 | TRBV11-2 | TGTGCCAGCAGCTTAGGCGGGAGACAGGAGACCCAGTACTTC | CASSLGGRQETQYF
. | . | TRBJ1-4 | TRBV12-3/TRBV12-4 | TGTGCCAGCAGTTTAAGGGGACCAGAAAAACTGTTTTTT | CASSLRGPEKLFF
TRBD2 | . | TRBJ2-1 | TRBV20-1 | TGCAGTGCTAGTAGCGGGCCCTCCTACAATGAGCAGTTCTTC | CSASSGPSYNEQFF
TRBD1 | few | TRBJ1-1 | TRBV13 | TGTGCCAGCAGCACCCCACAGGGGCTCACTGAAGCTTTCTTT | CASSTPQGLTEAFF
. | . | TRBJ2-3 | TRBV29-1 | TGCAGCGCTAAAATACCCGCAGATACGCAGTATTTT | CSAKIPADTQYF
. | few | TRBJ1-2 | TRBV7-6 | TGTGCCAGCAGCCGTACATCAGGGGCGACCGGCTACACCTTC | CASSRTSGATGYTF
. | . | TRBJ1-6 | TRBV2 | TGTGCCAGCAGTGATTACAGTCTGGAGTCACCCCTCCACTTT | CASSDYSLESPLHF
. | few | TRBJ2-3 | TRBV5-4 | TGTGCCAGCAGCCGCTATACTTCCGCAGATACGCAGTATTTT | CASSRYTSADTQYF
TRBD2 | many | TRBJ2-3 | TRBV6-1 | TGTGCCAGCAGTGAGCTCGTAGCGGGAGGGCTAGATACGCAGTATTTT | CASSELVAGGLDTQYF
TRBD1 | few | TRBJ1-6 | TRBV7-2 | TGTGCCAGCAGTCTACAGGGGGGTACTAATTCACCCCTCCACTTT | CASSLQGGTNSPLHF
. | . | TRBJ2-3 | TRBV29-1 | TGCAGCGTTGTATGGCGGGGAAGCACAGATACGCAGTATTTT | CSVVWRGSTDTQYF
. | . | TRBJ2-5 | TRBV29-1 | TGCAGCGTCTCCGACAGACCCCAAGAGACCCAGTACTTC | CSVSDRPQETQYF
. | few | TRBJ2-3 | TRBV6-6 | TGTGCCAGCAGTTACCGGGACCCCACAGATACGCAGTATTTT | CASSYRDPTDTQYF
. | many | TRBJ2-4 | TRBV7-2 | TGTGCCAGCAGCTATGAGGGCACGAACATTCAGTACTTC | CASSYEGTNIQYF
. | . | TRBJ1-1 | TRBV7-9 | TGTGCCAGCGGAACAGGCAACACTGAAGCTTTCTTT | CASGTGNTEAFF